These 9 T cell receptor beta chains originate from one sample sequenced in a study of T cell responses to AZD1222 COVID-19 vaccine. Here immunoSEQ multiplex PCR was the method, and the copy in TCRdb shows in-frame clones only, minus some. The data contain 150,000 to 200,000 clones, 91% of them singletons. The source material was peripheral blood, sampled on day 0 of AZD1222 vaccination. These receptors were taken from an adult in good health.

The genes are TRBV7-9 and TRBJ2-5, with 8 bases identical to TRBD2. V lost 1 base and J lost 5; bases outside the gene matches: 6. In germline, CDR1 is SEHNR, CDR2 FQNEAQ (reference sequence). The CDR3 has 15 amino acids. CDR3 in amino acids: CASSLGTSPGETQYF. For the CDR3, the DNA is TGTGCCAGCAGCTTAGGGACTAGCCCGGGTGAGACCCAGTACTTC.

The chain has TRBV6-6 and TRBJ2-1; a weak D match, TRBD2 (7 bases). CDR3 length equals 15 residues. Per germline, CDR1 MNHNY and CDR2 SVGAGI (reference sequence). V lost 6 bases to trimming and J lost 4 bases, with 16 bases between them. The CDR3 DNA follows: TGTGCCAGCAGCCGGGGGGCCGGGTATTACAATGAGCAGTTCTTC. As protein: CASSRGAGYYNEQFF.

The chain has TRBV9 and TRBJ1-2, with D possibly matching TRBD1 (5 bases). V lost 3 bases, J lost 5 bases, and 14 bases lay in between. CDR1 and CDR2 (germline): SGDLS, YYNGEE. The CDR3 extends over 14 amino acids. The CDR3 reads CASSATGGFYGYTF. CDR3 DNA: TGTGCCAGCAGCGCCACGGGGGGGTTTTATGGCTACACCTTC.

This rearrangement joins TRBV28 to TRBJ2-7, with TRBD2 matching over 7 bases. Germline values: CDR1 MDHEN, CDR2 SYDVKM. The trim removed 7 bases at V and 4 bases at J, leaving 13 bases unmatched. The CDR3 totals 15 residues. DNA of the CDR3: TGTGCCAGCACCTCACTGGGGGAGGGCCGGTACGAGCAGTACTTC. This encodes CASTSLGEGRYEQYF.

The chain carries TRBV4-1 and TRBJ1-4, with TRBD1 identical over 10 bases. Germline V gene lookup returns CDR1 MGHRA and CDR2 YSYEKL. The CDR3 spans 16 residues. The V gene end was trimmed by 1 base and the J gene end by 6 bases; junction bases not matched to a gene: 5. The CDR3 region is CASSQADGTGDEKLFF. CDR3 coding DNA: TGCGCCAGCAGCCAAGCGGATGGGACAGGGGATGAAAAACTGTTTTTT.

The gene calls are TRBV27 and TRBJ2-7; 8 bases are a match to TRBD1. The CDR3 has 16 amino acids. V shed 5 bases and J 7 bases; nucleotides not matched to a gene: 16. Per germline, CDR1 MNHEY and CDR2 SMNVEV (reference sequence). The CDR3 DNA sequence: TGTGCCAGCAGTACCCTTTCGACAGGGGTATTCGGAGAGCAGTACTTC. Translating it yields CASSTLSTGVFGEQYF.

V and J are TRBV28 and TRBJ1-4; D not certain. CDR1 MDHEN and CDR2 SYDVKM come from the germline V gene. The V gene lost 3 bases and the J gene lost 8 bases, with 13 bases spanning the gap. This CDR3 is built from 14 residues. CDR3 amino acids: CASSLLEGNEKLFF. In nucleotides, the CDR3 is TGTGCCAGCAGTTTGCTGGAAGGGAACGAAAAACTGTTTTTT.

The chain joins TRBV6-5 to TRBJ1-5; D not certain. Trimming stripped 8 bases from V and 2 bases from J, with 13 bases between. Germline loops: CDR1 MNHEY, CDR2 SVGAGI. This CDR3 has 14 residues. The CDR3 loop is CASGMSWGNQPQHF. CDR3 coding DNA: TGTGCCAGCGGGATGTCCTGGGGCAATCAGCCCCAGCATTTT.

V and J are TRBV19 and TRBJ2-4; 8 bases match TRBD2. The J segment lost 8 bases and the V segment lost 0 bases, leaving 6 bases of the junction unmatched. CDR1 and CDR2 (germline): LNHDA, SQIVND (reference sequence). This CDR3 has 15 residues. CDR3 coding DNA: TGTGCCAGTAGTATAGACGGGGGGGCCGGAGACATTCAGTACTTC. It encodes CASSIDGGAGDIQYF.